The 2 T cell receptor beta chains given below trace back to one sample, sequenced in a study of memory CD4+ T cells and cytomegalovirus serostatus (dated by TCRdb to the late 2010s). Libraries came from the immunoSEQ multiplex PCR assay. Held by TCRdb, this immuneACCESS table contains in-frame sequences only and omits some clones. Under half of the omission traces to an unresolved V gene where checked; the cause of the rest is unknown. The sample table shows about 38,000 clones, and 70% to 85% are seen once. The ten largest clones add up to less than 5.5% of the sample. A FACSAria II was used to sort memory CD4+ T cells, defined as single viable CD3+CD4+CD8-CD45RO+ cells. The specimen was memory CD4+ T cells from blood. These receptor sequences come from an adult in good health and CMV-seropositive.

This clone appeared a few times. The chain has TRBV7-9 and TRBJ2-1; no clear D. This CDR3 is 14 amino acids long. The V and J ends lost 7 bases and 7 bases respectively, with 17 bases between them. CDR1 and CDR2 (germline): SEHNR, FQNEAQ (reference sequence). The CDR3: CASIAWGMLNEQFF. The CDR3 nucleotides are TGTGCCAGCATTGCCTGGGGAATGTTAAATGAGCAGTTCTTC.

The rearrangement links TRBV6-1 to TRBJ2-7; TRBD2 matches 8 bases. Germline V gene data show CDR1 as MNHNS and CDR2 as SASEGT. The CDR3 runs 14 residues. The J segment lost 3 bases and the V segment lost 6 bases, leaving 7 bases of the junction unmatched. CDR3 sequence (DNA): TGTGCCAGCAGCATAGCGGGACGGTTCTACGAGCAGTACTTC. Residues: CASSIAGRFYEQYF.